This TCR beta chain was retrieved from a study of beta chain features in type 1 diabetes. Overall study context: Age, gender and cell yields were alike across patients and healthy donors.

Every single donor gave one heparinised blood draw, and these averaged approximately 110 mL. Sorting with CD45RO/CCR7/CD25/CD127/CD95/CD27 yielded naive, central memory, regulatory and stem-like memory CD4+ cells. Study observations and caveats: PCR might preferentially amplify shorter templates, equally in patients and controls.

This CDR3 is built from 19 residues. V trimming: 6 bases; J trimming: 1 base; junction bases outside the gene matches: 15. Germline V lookup: CDR1 PRHDT, CDR2 FYEKMQ (reference sequence). This clone showed up just a few times. The antigen remains unidentified. Expressed TCRB transcripts were sequenced because the entire RNA isolate underwent reverse transcription. Only in-frame clones appear in the TCRdb table, and some are missing; sequencing was by immunoSEQ multiplex PCR. Here the sample spans about 180,000 clones, 10% to 15% being singletons. The specimen sequenced was central memory CD4+ T cells from blood. The chain couples TRBV13 to TRBJ2-6, with 7 bases matching TRBD1. This sequence originates from a woman aged 18-35 years in good health. In nucleotides, the CDR3 is TGTGCCAGCAGTCGTGAAACCATTCCGACAGGGTCTGGGGCCAACGTCCTGACTTTC. Translating it yields CASSRETIPTGSGANVLTF.